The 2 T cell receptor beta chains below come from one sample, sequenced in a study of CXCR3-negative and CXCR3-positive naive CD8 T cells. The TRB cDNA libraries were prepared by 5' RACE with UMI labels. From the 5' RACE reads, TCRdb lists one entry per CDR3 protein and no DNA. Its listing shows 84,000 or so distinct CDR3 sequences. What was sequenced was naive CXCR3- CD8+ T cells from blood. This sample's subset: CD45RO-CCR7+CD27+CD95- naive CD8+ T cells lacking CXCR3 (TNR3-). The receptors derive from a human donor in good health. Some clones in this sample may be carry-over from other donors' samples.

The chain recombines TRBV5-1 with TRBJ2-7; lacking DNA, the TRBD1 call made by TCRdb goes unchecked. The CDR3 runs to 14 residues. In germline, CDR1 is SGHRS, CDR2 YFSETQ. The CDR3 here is CASSEDRESCEQYF.

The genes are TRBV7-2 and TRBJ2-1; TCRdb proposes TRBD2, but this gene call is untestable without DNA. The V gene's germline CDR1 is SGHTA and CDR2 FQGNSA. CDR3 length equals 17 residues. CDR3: CASSLVPAGGPGDEQFF.